This passage covers 29 T cell receptor beta chains from one sample sequenced in a study of cytomegalovirus exposure and HLA in healthy donors. 60 Vbeta and 13 Jbeta primers were used in PCR. The assay was immunoSEQ multiplex PCR, and TCRdb's table has in-frame clones only and misses some. The sample consists of over 150,000 clones, 80% of them appearing once. Sequences were obtained from PBMCs. These receptors all come from a man aged 30-40 years in good health and CMV-seropositive.

The chain is built from TRBV30 and TRBJ1-2; 10 bases map to TRBD1. CDR1 is GTSNPN, CDR2 SVGIG, per germline (reference sequence). This CDR3 has 13 amino acids. With V trimmed by 3 bases and J by 4 bases, 2 bases remained unmatched. CDR3 residues: CAWRRTGGYGYTF. In nucleotides, the CDR3 is TGTGCCTGGAGGCGGACAGGGGGCTATGGCTACACCTTC. The variable domain in full, completed from reference TRBV30 and TRBJ1-2, reads SQTIHQWPATLVQPVGSPLSLECTVEGTSNPNLYWYRQAAGRGLQLLFYSVGIGQISSEVPQNLSASRPQDRQFILSSKKLLLSDSGFYLCAWRRTGGYGYTFGSGTRLTVV.

This clone was seen only a few times. The chain carries TRBV6-1 and TRBJ1-1; no firm D call. The germline V gene encodes CDR1 MNHNS and CDR2 SASEGT. Trimming stripped 6 bases from V and 6 bases from J, with 20 bases between. This CDR3 comprises 15 residues. The CDR3 reads CASSSAGSGVSEAFF. In DNA, the CDR3 is TGTGCCAGCAGCAGTGCGGGGTCGGGTGTCTCTGAAGCTTTCTTT.

Notes on this clone: Other DNA variants within this sample encode the same CDR3. This chain uses TRBV9 with TRBJ1-2; the D is unclear. V was trimmed by 2 bases and J by 4 bases, leaving 9 bases between them. The germline V gene encodes CDR1 SGDLS and CDR2 YYNGEE. The CDR3 runs 13 residues. CDR3 sequence reads: CASSVGGSYGYTF. CDR3 sequence (DNA): TGTGCCAGCAGCGTGGGAGGGAGCTATGGCTACACCTTC.

The J gene is TRBJ2-1, the V gene TRBV7-9, with a tentative D call TRBD1 (6 bases). Between the trimmed V and J ends, which lost 4 bases and 6 bases, there was a span of 19 bases. Germline values: CDR1 SEHNR, CDR2 FQNEAQ (reference sequence). The CDR3 loop spans 16 amino acids. The CDR3 coding sequence is TGTGCCAGCAGCTCCCTCGGGCAGGGGAGAGCCAATGAGCAGTTCTTC. Its protein is CASSSLGQGRANEQFF.

V usage is TRBV27 and J usage is TRBJ1-2, with D maybe TRBD1 (5 bases). Germline-derived CDR1 and CDR2 are MNHEY and SMNVEV (reference sequence). The CDR3 has 12 amino acids. The germline V and J ends were trimmed by 0 bases and 8 bases, with 7 bases remaining between them. The CDR3 sequence: CASSLSGGGYTF. Here the CDR3 DNA reads TGTGCCAGCAGTTTATCGGGGGGGGGCTACACCTTC.

Note on this clone: Different DNA sequences within this sample yield the same CDR3. This chain joins TRBV25-1 and TRBJ2-2, with D possibly TRBD2 on 6 matching bases. Germline V gene sequence: CDR1 MGHDK, CDR2 SYGVNS. V was clipped by 6 bases and J by 4 bases, with 9 bases between them. The CDR3 length is 13 residues. The DNA of the CDR3 is TGTGCCAGCAGAAGGGGAGGCACCGGGGAGCTGTTTTTT. Translation gives CASRRGGTGELFF.

The chain combines TRBV11-3 with TRBJ2-7; TRBD1 matches at 9 bases. There are 16 residues in the CDR3. The ends lost 5 bases at V and 2 bases at J; junction bases unmatched: 10. CDR1 is SGHNT, CDR2 YENEEA, per germline. CDR3 sequence: CASSPRDRERTYEQYF. The CDR3 DNA reads as TGTGCCAGCAGCCCACGGGACAGGGAGAGGACCTACGAGCAGTACTTC.

The chain couples TRBV12-5 to TRBJ1-2; no definite D call. This CDR3 has 13 amino acids. CDR1 is LGHNT, CDR2 FRNRAP, per germline. With 2 bases removed from V and 6 bases from J, the gap between germline ends came to 10 bases. The CDR3 DNA follows: TGTGCTAGTGGTTTGCATGCGGGAAATGGCTACACCTTC. This sequence encodes CASGLHAGNGYTF.

The chain is built from TRBV30 and TRBJ2-7; 7 positions match TRBD1. The length of the CDR3 is 11 residues. CDR1 GTSNPN and CDR2 SVGIG come from the germline V gene (reference sequence). The J segment lost 6 bases and the V segment lost 2 bases, leaving 1 base of the junction unmatched. CDR3 sequence reads: CAWSYRGEQYF. CDR3 bases: TGTGCCTGGAGTTACAGGGGCGAGCAGTACTTC. Complete variable domain (other parts from reference TRBV30 and TRBJ2-7): SQTIHQWPATLVQPVGSPLSLECTVEGTSNPNLYWYRQAAGRGLQLLFYSVGIGQISSEVPQNLSASRPQDRQFILSSKKLLLSDSGFYLCAWSYRGEQYFGPGTRLTVT.

This CDR3 is CASSLVGGTYEQYF. The DNA for the CDR3 is TGTGCCAGCAGCTTAGTGGGCGGGACCTACGAGCAGTACTTC. The V call is TRBV7-9, the J call TRBJ2-7; tentative D call: TRBD2 (6 bases). Per the germline V gene, CDR1 is SEHNR and CDR2 is FQNEAQ (reference sequence). There are 14 residues in the CDR3. V was trimmed by 1 base and J by 2 bases, leaving 9 bases between them. Full variable domain (outside the CDR3, taken from reference TRBV7-9 and TRBJ2-7): DTGVSQNPRHKITKRGQNVTFRCDPISEHNRLYWYRQTLGQGPEFLTYFQNEAQLEKSRLLSDRFSAERPKGSFSTLEIQRTEQGDSAMYLCASSLVGGTYEQYFGPGTRLTVT.

The chain employs TRBV7-7 and TRBJ2-2, with no clear D. V lost 3 bases and J 3 bases, leaving 5 bases between the germline ends. The CDR3 has 13 amino acids. The germline V gene encodes CDR1 SSHAT and CDR2 FNYEAQ (reference sequence). CDR3 nucleotide sequence: TGTGCCAGCAGCTTTATGTACACCGGGGAGCTGTTTTTT. Protein: CASSFMYTGELFF. The variable domain in full, with the rest retrieved from reference TRBV7-7 and TRBJ2-2, is GAGVSQSPRYKVTKRGQDVTLRCDPISSHATLYWYQQALGQGPEFLTYFNYEAQPDKSGLPSDRFSAERPEGSISTLTIQRTEQRDSAMYRCASSFMYTGELFFGEGSRLTVL.

The chain recombines TRBV5-5 with TRBJ2-6, with 11 bases identical to TRBD1. Unmatched junction bases numbered 5, after V lost 4 bases and J lost 2 bases. This CDR3 has 17 amino acids. Germline CDR1 reads SGHKS; CDR2 reads YYEKEE (reference sequence). In nucleotides, the CDR3 is TGTGCCAGCAGCAGGACAGGGGGCCCCACTGGGGCCAACGTCCTGACTTTC. This encodes CASSRTGGPTGANVLTF.

This clone has just a few counts. The V and J genes are TRBV5-4 and TRBJ2-7; 9 bases are a match to TRBD2. The CDR3 has 14 amino acids. V was clipped by 5 bases and J by 4 bases; unmatched bases: 7. Germline lookup yields CDR1 SGHNT and CDR2 YYREEE (reference sequence). The CDR3: CASSRGTSFYEQYF. CDR3 coding DNA: TGTGCCAGCAGTCGAGGGACTAGCTTTTACGAGCAGTACTTC.

The rearrangement uses TRBV28 and TRBJ2-2; 7 positions agree with TRBD1. The J segment lost 2 bases and the V segment lost 5 bases, leaving 5 bases of the junction unmatched. Per germline, CDR1 MDHEN and CDR2 SYDVKM. This CDR3 contains 15 residues. In nucleotides, the CDR3 is TGTGCCAGCAGTCCCGGGACAGTAAACACCGGGGAGCTGTTTTTT. It specifies CASSPGTVNTGELFF.

This rearrangement joins TRBV5-6 to TRBJ2-1; maybe TRBD2 (5 bases). Trimming pared 2 bases from V and 7 bases from J, leaving 19 bases between. Germline values: CDR1 SGHDT, CDR2 YYEEEE. This CDR3 spans 16 amino acids. The CDR3 is CASSLRRSHLVNEQFF. The CDR3 DNA follows: TGTGCCAGCAGCTTACGGAGGTCCCATTTGGTAAATGAGCAGTTCTTC.

The V call is TRBV4-3, the J call TRBJ2-3, with 12 bases fitting TRBD2. Trimming at V came to 4 bases and at J to 0 bases, leaving 5 bases not matched to a gene. The CDR3 has 17 residues. Germline values: CDR1 LGHNA, CDR2 YSLEER. The CDR3 region has the DNA TGCGCCAGCAGCCCCAGGGGGACTAGCGGGAGCACAGATACGCAGTATTTT. It specifies CASSPRGTSGSTDTQYF.

In its sample, this clone was seen once. This chain uses TRBV19 with TRBJ2-7; maybe TRBD2 (5 bases). The CDR3 totals 14 residues. Germline-derived CDR1 and CDR2 are LNHDA and SQIVND (reference sequence). V was pared by 9 bases and J by 4 bases, with 19 bases between. The CDR3 region is CASQREVGFYEQYF. CDR3 sequence (DNA): TGTGCCAGCCAGAGGGAAGTGGGGTTTTACGAGCAGTACTTC.

The chain links TRBV11-3 to TRBJ2-3; 11 nucleotides match TRBD2. The ends lost 5 bases at V and 0 bases at J; junction bases unmatched: 4. From germline, CDR1 is SGHNT and CDR2 YENEEA. There are 16 residues in the CDR3. Written as DNA, the CDR3 is TGTGCCAGCAGCGGACGGACTAGCGGGAGCACAGATACGCAGTATTTT. As protein: CASSGRTSGSTDTQYF.

The gene calls are TRBV2 and TRBJ1-2; 7 bases fit TRBD1. With 5 bases clipped from V and 1 base from J, the junction kept 7 bases outside the gene matches. CDR3 length: 15 residues. Germline assignment: CDR1 SNHLY and CDR2 FYNNEI. The CDR3 sequence is CASSLAGQLNYGYTF. The CDR3 coding sequence is TGTGCCAGCAGTTTAGCGGGACAGCTTAACTATGGCTACACCTTC. Full variable domain (outside the CDR3, taken from reference TRBV2 and TRBJ1-2): EPEVTQTPSHQVTQMGQEVILRCVPISNHLYFYWYRQILGQKVEFLVSFYNNEISEKSEIFDDQFSVERPDGSNFTLKIRSTKLEDSAMYFCASSLAGQLNYGYTFGSGTRLTVV.

V gene TRBV27 combines with J gene TRBJ1-1; a possible D gene is TRBD1 (6 bases). This CDR3 spans 19 amino acids. Looked up from germline, CDR1 is MNHEY and CDR2 is SMNVEV (reference sequence). The V end lost 6 bases, the J end lost 0 bases, and 26 bases lay between the germline ends. The CDR3: CASSSAGQPNAFLNTEAFF. The CDR3 DNA reads TGTGCCAGCAGCTCCGCTGGACAGCCTAATGCCTTCTTGAACACTGAAGCTTTCTTT.

The chain combines TRBV28 with TRBJ1-2; weak D call: TRBD1 (6 bases). The germline V and J ends were trimmed by 8 bases and 3 bases, with 10 bases remaining between them. Germline V lookup: CDR1 MDHEN, CDR2 SYDVKM. This CDR3 contains 12 residues. CDR3 loop: CASGQLDYGYTF. The CDR3 nucleotides read TGTGCCAGCGGACAGTTAGACTATGGCTACACCTTC.

This clone has a handful of counts. The gene calls are TRBV19 and TRBJ2-6; 7 bases agree with TRBD1. This CDR3 region has 18 residues. Germline V gene sequence: CDR1 LNHDA, CDR2 SQIVND (reference sequence). V was pared by 5 bases and J by 4 bases, with 14 bases of the junction left unmatched. This CDR3 is CASSPRPGTVYGANVLTF. The CDR3 nucleotides read TGTGCCAGTAGTCCCCGTCCCGGGACAGTGTACGGGGCCAACGTCCTGACTTTC.

The chain links TRBV27 to TRBJ2-7; D is ambiguous. V was clipped by 3 bases and J by 0 bases, with 6 bases between them. The CDR3 totals 13 residues. CDR1 is MNHEY, CDR2 SMNVEV, per germline (reference sequence). The CDR3, as DNA: TGTGCCAGCAGTTTGTCAGTCTCCTACGAGCAGTACTTC. This encodes CASSLSVSYEQYF.

V usage is TRBV5-4 and J usage is TRBJ1-1; 7 nucleotides align to TRBD1. This CDR3 region has 17 residues. Germline trimming cut 0 bases from V and 1 base from J; bases unmatched to any gene: 9. CDR1 is SGHNT and CDR2 is YYREEE in the germline V gene (reference sequence). The CDR3 DNA is TGTGCCAGCAGCTTGGCCGCGGGACAGAGACAGAACACTGAAGCTTTCTTT. Encoded protein: CASSLAAGQRQNTEAFF.

The chain carries TRBV2 and TRBJ2-1, with D hard to call. The ends were cut back, 7 bases at V and 7 bases at J, with 17 bases in the middle. The germline V gene has CDR1 SNHLY and CDR2 FYNNEI. The CDR3 loop spans 14 amino acids. CDR3 region: CASIPRSHNNEQFF. CDR3 bases: TGTGCCAGCATCCCTAGATCCCATAATAATGAGCAGTTCTTC.

This chain's CDR3 is CASSEGAQYF. The CDR3 nucleotides are TGTGCCAGCAGTGAGGGAGCCCAGTACTTC. The chain employs TRBV2 and TRBJ2-5; weak D call: TRBD2 (5 bases). This CDR3 comprises 10 residues. V lost 3 bases, J lost 9 bases, and 5 bases lay in between. CDR1 is SNHLY, CDR2 FYNNEI, per germline.

This clone appeared a single time. The CDR3 loop is CASSIDRQISGNTIYF. CDR3 bases: TGTGCCAGTAGTATAGATCGTCAGATCTCTGGAAACACCATATATTTT. The chain employs TRBV19 and TRBJ1-3; D is unclear. Trimming took 0 bases from V and 0 from J, leaving 9 bases between them. The CDR3 totals 16 residues. Germline-derived CDR1 and CDR2 are LNHDA and SQIVND (reference sequence).

The CDR3 loop is CASSPQKQTGVNYGYTF. The CDR3 DNA sequence: TGTGCCAGCAGTCCGCAAAAACAGACAGGGGTCAACTATGGCTACACCTTC. V is TRBV27 and J is TRBJ1-2; 8 positions agree with TRBD1. The CDR3 spans 17 residues. Germline loops: CDR1 MNHEY, CDR2 SMNVEV (reference sequence). V shed 5 bases, J shed 2 bases, and the junction held 13 bases outside the gene matches.

The rearrangement links TRBV27 to TRBJ1-2, with 9 nucleotides matching TRBD1. After removal of 6 bases from V and 8 bases from J, the junction contained 10 bases not matched to a gene. Germline lookup yields CDR1 MNHEY and CDR2 SMNVEV (reference sequence). The CDR3 is made up of 14 amino acids. CDR3 DNA sequence: TGTGCCAGCAGCCCCACAGGGGGCCTTGGGGGCTACACCTTC. It specifies CASSPTGGLGGYTF.